The 20 T cell receptor beta chains below come from one sample, sequenced in a study of T cell responses to AZD1222 COVID-19 vaccine. Profiled with immunoSEQ multiplex PCR; TCRdb holds only in-frame clones, not every one. The sample lists approximately 80,000 clones, approximately 90% seen once, with 5% to 6% in the top ten. Sequencing was performed on peripheral blood, taken on day 0 of AZD1222 vaccination. The receptors were gathered from an adult in good health.

The chain recombines TRBV18 with TRBJ1-1; possibly TRBD1 for D (6 bases). The CDR3 is 14 residues long. Per the germline V gene, CDR1 is KGHSH and CDR2 is LQKENI. V was clipped by 6 bases and J by 1 base, with 12 bases between them. CDR3 DNA: TGTGCCAGCTCGGCGGGACAAAGGAACACTGAAGCTTTCTTT. As protein: CASSAGQRNTEAFF.

The chain's CDR3 is CASTTTQLSYEQYF. In nucleotides, the CDR3 is TGTGCCAGCACGACCACACAACTCTCCTACGAGCAGTACTTC. The V gene is TRBV28, the J gene TRBJ2-7; D unclear. Trimming took off 7 bases at V and 0 bases at J, with 13 bases between the two ends. Germline V gene sequence: CDR1 MDHEN, CDR2 SYDVKM. The CDR3 is 14 amino acids.

The genes are TRBV7-9 and TRBJ2-2, with D unresolved. V dropped 4 bases and J dropped 6 bases, with 15 bases sitting between them. The CDR3 is 15 residues long. Germline CDR1 reads SEHNR; CDR2 reads FQNEAQ (reference sequence). The chain's CDR3 is CASSSLMAAAGELFF. Written as DNA, the CDR3 is TGTGCCAGCAGCTCACTGATGGCGGCCGCCGGGGAGCTGTTTTTT.

This sequence joins TRBV29-1 and TRBJ1-2, with D perhaps TRBD1 (5 bases). Deletions cut 7 bases from V and 3 bases from J, with 12 bases between. This CDR3 contains 12 residues. The germline gives CDR1 SQVTM, CDR2 ANQGSEA. CDR3 sequence (DNA): TGCAGCGGGTGGGCAGGGCACTATGGCTACACCTTC. Encoded protein: CSGWAGHYGYTF.

This clone was found once. This chain links TRBV3-1 (or the pseudogene TRBV3-2) with TRBJ2-2, with D possibly TRBD2 on 5 matching bases. Germline lookup yields CDR1 LGHDT and CDR2 YNNKEL (reference sequence). V was shortened by 0 bases and J by 5 bases, with 10 bases between the two germline ends. The CDR3 is 15 residues long. In DNA form, the CDR3 reads TGTGCCAGCAGCCAAGATGGGGAGCGGACCGGGGAGCTGTTTTTT. Translation: CASSQDGERTGELFF.

The table lists this clone with a count of one. This chain joins TRBV28 and TRBJ1-2; the D gene is possibly TRBD1 (5 bases). Germline loops: CDR1 MDHEN, CDR2 SYDVKM. The V end was cut by 6 bases, the J end by 2 bases, with 10 bases between. CDR3 size: 13 residues. The CDR3 region has the DNA TGTGCCAGCAGCTGGGGGGACAACTATGGCTACACCTTC. It specifies CASSWGDNYGYTF.

This chain links TRBV5-5 with TRBJ2-1, with 7 bases lining up with TRBD2. Germline loops: CDR1 SGHKS, CDR2 YYEKEE (reference sequence). There are 15 residues in the CDR3. Germline trimming cut 4 bases from V and 0 bases from J; bases unmatched to any gene: 4. In DNA form, the CDR3 reads TGTGCCAGCAGCGGTACGGGGGGCTCCTACAATGAGCAGTTCTTC. Translating gives CASSGTGGSYNEQFF. The full variable domain, with the rest looked up from reference TRBV5-5 and TRBJ2-1, is DAGVTQSPTHLIKTRGQQVTLRCSPISGHKSVSWYQQVLGQGPQFIFQYYEKEERGRGNFPDRFSARQFPNYSSELNVNALLLGDSALYLCASSGTGGSYNEQFFGPGTRLTVL.

The V gene is TRBV30, the J gene TRBJ1-5; no definite D call. The CDR3 length is 13 residues. The V and J ends lost 0 bases and 8 bases respectively, with 11 bases between them. Germline CDR1 and CDR2: GTSNPN and SVGIG (reference sequence). CDR3 coding DNA: TGTGCCTGGAGTGTAGCGGGCGCTAAGCCCCAGCATTTT. It encodes CAWSVAGAKPQHF.

The chain is built from TRBV2 and TRBJ1-4, with D maybe TRBD1 (6 bases). V lost 6 bases and J 3 bases, leaving 14 bases between the germline ends. CDR3 size: 15 residues. Germline V gives CDR1 SNHLY, CDR2 FYNNEI. CDR3 sequence reads: CASSKEGQPNEKLFF. CDR3 coding DNA: TGTGCCAGCAGCAAGGAGGGACAACCTAATGAAAAACTGTTTTTT.

The chain couples TRBV3-1 (or the pseudogene TRBV3-2) to TRBJ1-2; D is unresolved. Trimming pared 0 bases from V and 5 bases from J, leaving 13 bases between. Germline values: CDR1 LGHDT, CDR2 YNNKEL (reference sequence). The CDR3 runs 15 residues. CDR3 sequence reads: CASSQDNYPGYGYTF. As DNA, the CDR3 is TGTGCCAGCAGCCAAGATAACTACCCGGGGTATGGCTACACCTTC.

This sequence joins TRBV6-5 and TRBJ1-2, with D maybe TRBD1 (6 bases). The CDR3 is made up of 15 amino acids. Germline V lookup: CDR1 MNHEY, CDR2 SVGAGI. Trimming left V 0 bases short and J 8 bases short, with 16 bases between. Written as DNA, the CDR3 is TGTGCCAGCAGTTACTCGACCGGGGGGCGCGCCGGCTACACCTTC. Protein: CASSYSTGGRAGYTF.

The chain is built from TRBV7-9 and TRBJ2-1; 10 nucleotides match TRBD2. From germline, CDR1 is SEHNR and CDR2 FQNEAQ (reference sequence). The J segment lost 3 bases and the V segment lost 5 bases, leaving 7 bases of the junction unmatched. The CDR3 sequence is 16 residues long. The chain's CDR3 is CASSARLAGGYNEQFF. CDR3 bases: TGTGCCAGCAGCGCCCGACTAGCGGGTGGCTACAATGAGCAGTTCTTC.

This chain's CDR3 is CASSPGYYNSPLHF. CDR3 sequence (DNA): TGTGCCAGCAGCCCCGGCTACTACAATTCACCCCTCCACTTT. The V gene is TRBV14, the J gene TRBJ1-6; no clear D gene. The CDR3 runs 14 residues. The ends were cut back, 4 bases at V and 7 bases at J, with 11 bases in the middle. Germline CDR1 SGHDN, CDR2 FVKESK.

The sample holds one count of this clone. The CDR3 loop reads CASSQWTGGRNEQYF. As DNA, the CDR3 is TGTGCCAGCAGTCAATGGACAGGGGGGAGAAACGAGCAGTACTTC. The V and J genes are TRBV2 and TRBJ2-7; 10 bases are shared with TRBD1. The CDR3 runs 15 residues. CDR1 and CDR2 from the germline V gene are SNHLY and FYNNEI. J gave up 5 bases and V 5 bases, and 9 bases lay outside the gene matches.

The gene calls are TRBV7-2 and TRBJ2-7; TRBD2 is a possible D gene (6 bases). The CDR3 contains 15 residues. V was cut by 1 base and J by 1 base, with 11 bases left in between. Germline CDR1 and CDR2: SGHTA and FQGNSA. The CDR3 region is CASSLGGTWSYEQYF. Written as DNA, the CDR3 is TGTGCCAGCAGCTTAGGCGGGACCTGGTCCTACGAGCAGTACTTC.

This rearrangement joins TRBV6-5 to TRBJ1-2; D not resolved. Trimming left V 7 bases short and J 4 bases short, with 7 bases between. CDR3 size: 11 residues. Germline V lookup: CDR1 MNHEY, CDR2 SVGAGI. The CDR3 loop reads CASNDGYGYTF. CDR3 coding DNA: TGTGCCAGCAACGACGGCTATGGCTACACCTTC.

The chain has TRBV7-3 and TRBJ1-2, with 9 bases that match TRBD1. V lost 0 bases and J lost 6; bases outside the gene matches: 2. This CDR3 has 14 residues. In germline, CDR1 is SGHTA, CDR2 FQGTGA. This CDR3 is CASSLTTGGDGYTF. DNA of the CDR3: TGTGCCAGCAGCTTAACGACAGGGGGTGATGGCTACACCTTC. Together with reference TRBV7-3 and TRBJ1-2, the CDR3 gives the full variable domain: GAGVSQTPSNKVTEKGKYVELRCDPISGHTALYWYRQSLGQGPEFLIYFQGTGAADDSGLPNDRFFAVRPEGSVSTLKIQRTERGDSAVYLCASSLTTGGDGYTFGSGTRLTVV.

The CDR3 bases are TGTGCCAGTAGTATTCCAGACTTTTACGAGCAGTACTTC. Protein product: CASSIPDFYEQYF. The rearrangement joins TRBV19 to TRBJ2-7; D unclear. This CDR3 has 13 residues. Germline loops: CDR1 LNHDA, CDR2 SQIVND (reference sequence). The V and J ends lost 3 bases and 4 bases respectively, with 10 bases between them.

This clone was detected once. J is TRBJ1-1 and V is TRBV12-3 or TRBV12-4; D remains unclear. The CDR3 covers 12 residues. Trimming pared 4 bases from V and 7 bases from J, leaving 10 bases between. This chain's CDR3 is CASSYGVIEAFF. The CDR3 bases are TGTGCCAGCAGTTATGGGGTGATTGAAGCTTTCTTT.

V is TRBV6-4 and J is TRBJ1-2, with a possible D match to TRBD1 (5 bases). V lost 3 bases, J lost 8 bases, and 13 bases lay in between. This CDR3 is 13 amino acids long. Germline V gives CDR1 MRHNA, CDR2 SNTAGT. CDR3 loop: CASSDYGGSGYTF. CDR3 in DNA: TGTGCCAGCAGTGATTATGGGGGGAGCGGCTACACCTTC.